This T cell receptor (beta chain) was obtained from a study of T cell repertoires in cytomegalovirus infection. CDR1 is MNHEY, CDR2 SVGEGT, per germline. The CDR3 is made up of 15 amino acids. The junction had 4 bases not matched to a gene; V was cut back by 6 bases and J by 5 bases. TCRdb passed the reads through MiXCR, listing each CDR3 protein once. The table records a few hundred thousand distinct CDR3 sequences, roughly an eighth of them present only once. This receptor was obtained from a human donor in good health (CMV status not recorded). Some clones in this sample may be carry-over from other donors' samples. Specimen: PBMCs. This chain joins TRBV6-2 or TRBV6-3 and TRBJ2-1, with 13 positions matching TRBD2. The CDR3 sequence is CASSKTSGRHNEQFF. Written as DNA, the CDR3 is TGTGCCAGCAGCAAGACTAGCGGGAGGCACAATGAGCAGTTCTTC.